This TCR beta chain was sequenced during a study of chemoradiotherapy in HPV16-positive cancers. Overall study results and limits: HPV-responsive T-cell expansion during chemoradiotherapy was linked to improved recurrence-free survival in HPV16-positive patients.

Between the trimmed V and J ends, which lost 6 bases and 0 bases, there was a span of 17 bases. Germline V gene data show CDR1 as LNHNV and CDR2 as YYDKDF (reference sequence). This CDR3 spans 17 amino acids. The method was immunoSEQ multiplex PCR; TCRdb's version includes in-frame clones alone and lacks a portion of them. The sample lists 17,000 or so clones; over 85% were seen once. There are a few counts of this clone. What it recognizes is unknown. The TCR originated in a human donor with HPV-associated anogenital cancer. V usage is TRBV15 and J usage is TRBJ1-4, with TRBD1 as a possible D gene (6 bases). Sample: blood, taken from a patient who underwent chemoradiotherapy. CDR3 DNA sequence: TGTGCCACCAGGAAACAGGGTCTACAGGCAACTAATGAAAAACTGTTTTTT. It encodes CATRKQGLQATNEKLFF.